This T cell receptor beta chain was obtained from a study of blood T cell repertoires in COVID-19. Across the whole study: Sites in the United States, Italy and Spain provided acute and convalescent COVID-19 samples.

Followed over time, Seattle patients had been enrolled while infection was active. Germline V gene data show CDR1 as LGHDT and CDR2 as YNNKEL (reference sequence). CDR3 length equals 19 residues. The V and J ends lost 2 bases and 4 bases, in that order; junction bases with no gene match: 13. Original methodology: Amplification of reference gene primers provided the estimated nucleated cell counts. Measured with immunoSEQ multiplex PCR; TCRdb has only the in-frame clones, and not every one. Clone size and V and J calls were adopted from that table, with D and trimming inferred from the DNA. This table has fewer than 650,000 clones, 70% to 90% appearing once.

The rearrangement joins TRBV3-1 (or the pseudogene TRBV3-2) to TRBJ2-5; 13 bases agree with TRBD2. The sequence came from a woman aged 45-65 years with COVID-19, enrolled during active disease. Material: peripheral blood. The CDR3 loop is CASSQPNRLAGGPRETQYF. The CDR3 nucleotides are TGTGCCAGCAGCCAACCTAATAGACTAGCGGGGGGCCCCAGAGAGACCCAGTACTTC.